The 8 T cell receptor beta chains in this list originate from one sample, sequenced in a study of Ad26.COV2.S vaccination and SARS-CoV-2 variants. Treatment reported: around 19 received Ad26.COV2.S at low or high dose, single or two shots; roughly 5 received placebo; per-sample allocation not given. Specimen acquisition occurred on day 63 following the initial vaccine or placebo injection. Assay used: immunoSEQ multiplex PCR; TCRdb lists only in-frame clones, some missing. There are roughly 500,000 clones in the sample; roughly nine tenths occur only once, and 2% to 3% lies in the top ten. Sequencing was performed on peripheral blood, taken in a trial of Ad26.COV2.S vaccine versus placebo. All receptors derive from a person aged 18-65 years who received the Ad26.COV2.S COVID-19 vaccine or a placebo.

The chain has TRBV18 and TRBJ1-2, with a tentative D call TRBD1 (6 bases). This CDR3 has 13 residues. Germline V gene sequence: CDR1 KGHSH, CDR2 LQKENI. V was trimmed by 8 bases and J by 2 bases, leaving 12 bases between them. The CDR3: CASAGQANYGYTF. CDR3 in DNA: TGTGCCAGCGCGGGACAAGCAAACTATGGCTACACCTTC.

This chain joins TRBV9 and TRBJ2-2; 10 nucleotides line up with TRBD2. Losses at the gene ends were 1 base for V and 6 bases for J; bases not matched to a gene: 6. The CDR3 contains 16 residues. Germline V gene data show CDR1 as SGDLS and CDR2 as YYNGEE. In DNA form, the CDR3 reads TGTGCCAGCAGCGTACTATCTAGCGGGAGAGCCGGGGAGCTGTTTTTT. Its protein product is CASSVLSSGRAGELFF.

CDR3: CSARDSFVNEQFF. The CDR3 nucleotides read TGCAGCGCCAGGGACAGCTTCGTCAATGAGCAGTTCTTC. The rearrangement uses TRBV29-1 and TRBJ2-1; TRBD1 matches at 7 bases. CDR1 is SQVTM and CDR2 is ANQGSEA in the germline V gene. The CDR3 totals 13 residues. Trimming at V came to 7 bases and at J to 6 bases, leaving 9 bases not matched to a gene.

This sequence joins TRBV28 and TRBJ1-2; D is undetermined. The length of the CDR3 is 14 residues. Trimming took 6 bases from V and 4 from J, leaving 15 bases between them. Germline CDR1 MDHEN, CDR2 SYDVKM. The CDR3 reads CASRTHGRSYGYTF. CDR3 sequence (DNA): TGTGCCAGCAGAACTCACGGACGGTCCTATGGCTACACCTTC.

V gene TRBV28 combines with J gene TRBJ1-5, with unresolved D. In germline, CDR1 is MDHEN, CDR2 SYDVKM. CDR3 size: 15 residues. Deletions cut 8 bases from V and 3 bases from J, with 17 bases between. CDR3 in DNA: TGTGCCAGCCGTTCGGTAGCGCCCCTCAATCAGCCCCAGCATTTT. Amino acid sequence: CASRSVAPLNQPQHF.

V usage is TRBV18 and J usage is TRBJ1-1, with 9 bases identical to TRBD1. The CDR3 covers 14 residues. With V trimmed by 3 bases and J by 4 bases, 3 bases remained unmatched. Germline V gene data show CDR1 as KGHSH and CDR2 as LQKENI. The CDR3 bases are TGTGCCAGCTCACCTGGGACAGGGCCCACTGAAGCTTTCTTT. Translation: CASSPGTGPTEAFF.

The CDR3 coding sequence is TGTGCCACCAGTGATATGGGACCCGACTTTGATACGCAGTATTTT. Residues: CATSDMGPDFDTQYF. The chain recombines TRBV24-1 with TRBJ2-3, with D perhaps assigned TRBD1 or TRBD2 (5 bases each). Per the germline V gene, CDR1 is KGHDR and CDR2 is SFDVKD. V was cut by 3 bases and J by 6 bases, with 15 bases left in between. The CDR3 is made up of 15 amino acids.

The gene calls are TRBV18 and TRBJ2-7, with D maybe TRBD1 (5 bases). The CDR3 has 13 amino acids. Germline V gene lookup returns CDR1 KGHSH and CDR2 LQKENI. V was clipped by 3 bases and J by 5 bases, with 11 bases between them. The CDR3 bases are TGTGCCAGCTCACCCGCGCCAGGGAACGAGCAGTACGTC. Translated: CASSPAPGNEQYV.